Following are 17 T cell receptor beta chains from one sample sequenced in a study of blood T cell repertoires in COVID-19. Some clones are missing from TCRdb's copy, which holds only in-frame ones; the method was immunoSEQ multiplex PCR. The sample has approximately 90,000 clones; 79% are singletons. Input material: peripheral blood. All receptors come from a human donor in a cohort sampled during active COVID-19.

This CDR3 is CASSINAAWGYTF. CDR3 coding DNA: TGTGCCAGTAGTATTAATGCAGCGTGGGGCTACACCTTC. J is TRBJ1-2 and V is TRBV19; D gene uncertain. Germline V gene lookup returns CDR1 LNHDA and CDR2 SQIVND (reference sequence). The CDR3 runs 13 residues. V was pared by 3 bases and J by 8 bases, with 13 bases between.

The chain joins TRBV7-3 to TRBJ2-1; 13 bases line up with TRBD2. Germline CDR1 is SGHTA and CDR2 is FQGTGA. This CDR3 comprises 17 residues. Trimming took 2 bases from V and 2 from J; bases not matched to a gene: 3. The CDR3 is CASSLGLAGDTYNEQFF. In DNA form, the CDR3 reads TGTGCCAGCAGCTTAGGACTAGCGGGAGATACCTACAATGAGCAGTTCTTC.

This sequence joins TRBV12-5 and TRBJ1-2; possibly TRBD1 for D (6 bases). From germline, CDR1 is LGHNT and CDR2 FRNRAP. The V end was cut by 0 bases, the J end by 8 bases, with 19 bases between. The CDR3 contains 16 residues. The CDR3 here is CASGLVGTPLWAGYTF. In nucleotides, the CDR3 is TGTGCTAGTGGTTTGGTCGGGACACCGCTCTGGGCCGGCTACACCTTC.

This clone was detected only once. The genes are TRBV15 and TRBJ2-4, with D unclear. This CDR3 comprises 12 residues. Germline values: CDR1 LNHNV, CDR2 YYDKDF (reference sequence). Trimming left V 1 base short and J 9 bases short, with 7 bases between. The CDR3 DNA follows: TGTGCCACCAGCAGAGGTTTCGGCATTCAGTACTTC. Translated, it gives CATSRGFGIQYF.

The J gene is TRBJ2-5, the V gene TRBV19; 10 bases match TRBD2. CDR3 length: 15 residues. Germline V gives CDR1 LNHDA, CDR2 SQIVND (reference sequence). With V trimmed by 5 bases and J by 5 bases, 8 bases remained unmatched. CDR3: CASSSSGRADETQYF. The CDR3 region has the DNA TGTGCCAGTAGTTCAAGCGGGAGGGCCGATGAGACCCAGTACTTC.

This clone turned up a few times. J is TRBJ2-6 and V is TRBV28; a weak D match, TRBD2 (5 bases). The CDR3 runs 15 residues. Germline V gene data show CDR1 as MDHEN and CDR2 as SYDVKM. Trimming pared 6 bases from V and 0 bases from J, leaving 9 bases between. Here the CDR3 DNA reads TGTGCCAGCAGCCGGGGTATCTCTGGGGCCAACGTCCTGACTTTC. It encodes CASSRGISGANVLTF.

A remark on this clone: Other DNA variants within this sample encode the same CDR3. The chain employs TRBV2 and TRBJ2-2; TRBD1 aligns across 7 bases. CDR3 size: 14 residues. In germline, CDR1 is SNHLY, CDR2 FYNNEI. V shed 8 bases and J 0 bases; nucleotides not matched to a gene: 3. The CDR3 coding sequence is TGTGCCAGCGCAGGGGGACCGAACACCGGGGAGCTGTTTTTT. It specifies CASAGGPNTGELFF.

The V gene is TRBV28, the J gene TRBJ1-2; 10 bases align to TRBD1. V lost 6 bases, J lost 5 bases, and 15 bases stayed unmatched. Per germline, CDR1 MDHEN and CDR2 SYDVKM. The CDR3 sequence is 17 residues long. The CDR3 reads CASRTPTGTGEGYGYTF. DNA for the CDR3: TGTGCCAGCAGGACCCCGACCGGGACAGGGGAAGGTTATGGCTACACCTTC.

This chain uses TRBV19 with TRBJ2-3; possible D gene TRBD2, 6 bases. CDR1 LNHDA and CDR2 SQIVND come from the germline V gene (reference sequence). The CDR3 totals 16 residues. V gave up 5 bases and J gave up 1 base, with 16 bases separating them. The DNA of the CDR3 is TGTGCCAGTAGTTCATTCTTCGGGGGTGGCACAGATACGCAGTATTTT. This codes for CASSSFFGGGTDTQYF.

This clone was seen only once. The V call is TRBV6-1, the J call TRBJ2-5; 11 nucleotides align to TRBD2. Germline V gene lookup returns CDR1 MNHNS and CDR2 SASEGT. V gave up 2 bases and J gave up 5 bases; unmatched junction bases: 10. This CDR3 region has 17 residues. DNA for the CDR3: TGTGCCAGCAGTGAAAGGGCTAGCGGGAGGTTGGTGGAGACCCAGTACTTC. The encoded protein is CASSERASGRLVETQYF.

This clone showed up just once. The rearrangement links TRBV18 to TRBJ2-1; no reliable D call. Germline V gene sequence: CDR1 KGHSH, CDR2 LQKENI. V was trimmed by 2 bases and J by 5 bases, leaving 10 bases between them. The CDR3 runs 14 residues. The CDR3 sequence: CASSPARSHNEQFF. The CDR3 nucleotides read TGTGCCAGCTCACCAGCGAGATCTCACAATGAGCAGTTCTTC.

This clone was detected only once. The chain combines TRBV7-2 with TRBJ2-1; D call uncertain. The ends were cut back, 8 bases at V and 6 bases at J, with 11 bases in the middle. CDR1 SGHTA and CDR2 FQGNSA come from the germline V gene. The CDR3 runs to 12 residues. The CDR3 protein is CASLRPGNEQFF. The CDR3 bases are TGTGCCAGCCTCAGACCAGGCAATGAGCAGTTCTTC.

The chain links TRBV6-5 to TRBJ2-1, with D possibly TRBD1 on 5 matching bases. The germline V gene has CDR1 MNHEY and CDR2 SVGAGI. This CDR3 is 12 amino acids long. V dropped 6 bases and J dropped 3 bases, with 6 bases sitting between them. This CDR3 is CASRDNYNEQFF. For the CDR3, the DNA is TGTGCCAGCAGGGACAACTACAATGAGCAGTTCTTC.

This chain links TRBV7-6 with TRBJ2-7, with 9 positions matching TRBD2. J lost 3 bases, V lost 0 bases, and 9 bases had no gene match. From germline, CDR1 is SGHVS and CDR2 FNYEAQ. The CDR3 consists of 17 residues. The CDR3 sequence: CASSLAVIAGVGYEQYF. The DNA of the CDR3 is TGTGCCAGCAGCTTAGCGGTTATAGCGGGAGTAGGCTACGAGCAGTACTTC.

The gene calls are TRBV19 and TRBJ2-1; the match to TRBD2 covers 9 bases. CDR1 and CDR2 (germline): LNHDA, SQIVND (reference sequence). CDR3 length: 14 residues. The trim removed 6 bases at V and 2 bases at J, leaving 2 bases unmatched. Written as DNA, the CDR3 is TGTGCCAGTAGATCTAGCGGGGCCTACAATGAGCAGTTCTTC. Protein product: CASRSSGAYNEQFF. The whole variable domain, remainder taken from reference TRBV19 and TRBJ2-1, is DGGITQSPKYLFRKEGQNVTLSCEQNLNHDAMYWYRQDPGQGLRLIYYSQIVNDFQKGDIAEGYSVSREKKESFPLTVTSAQKNPTAFYLCASRSSGAYNEQFFGPGTRLTVL.

This chain connects TRBV11-2 to TRBJ2-1; D not certain. Trimming removed 1 base at V and 6 bases at J, with 16 bases between. CDR1 and CDR2 (germline): SGHAT, FQNNGV. This CDR3 has 16 amino acids. The CDR3 DNA sequence: TGTGCCAGCAGCTTAGGAGGCCCTGGATCTGGCAATGAGCAGTTCTTC. Amino acid sequence: CASSLGGPGSGNEQFF.

The chain carries TRBV3-1 (or the pseudogene TRBV3-2) and TRBJ2-7, with D possibly TRBD1 on 6 matching bases. Germline loops: CDR1 LGHDT, CDR2 YNNKEL (reference sequence). The V and J ends lost 0 bases and 2 bases respectively, with 8 bases between them. This CDR3 has 14 amino acids. The CDR3: CASSQDAGAYEQYF. CDR3 sequence (DNA): TGTGCCAGCAGCCAAGACGCAGGGGCCTACGAGCAGTACTTC.